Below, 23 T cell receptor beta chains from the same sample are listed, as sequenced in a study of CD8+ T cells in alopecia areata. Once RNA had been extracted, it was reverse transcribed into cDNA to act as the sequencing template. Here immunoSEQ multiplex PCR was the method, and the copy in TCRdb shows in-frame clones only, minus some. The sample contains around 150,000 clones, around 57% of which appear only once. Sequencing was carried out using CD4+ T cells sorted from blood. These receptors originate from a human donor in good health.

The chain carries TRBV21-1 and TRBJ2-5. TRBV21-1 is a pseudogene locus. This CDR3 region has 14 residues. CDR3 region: CASSKGVPEETQYF. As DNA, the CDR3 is TGTGCCAGCAGCAAAGGGGTTCCGGAAGAGACCCAGTACTTC.

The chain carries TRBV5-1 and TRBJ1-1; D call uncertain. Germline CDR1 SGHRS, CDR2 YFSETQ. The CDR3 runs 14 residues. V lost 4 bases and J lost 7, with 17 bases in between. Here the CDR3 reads CASSPSLRPDEAFF. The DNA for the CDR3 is TGCGCCAGCAGCCCCTCTTTGCGGCCAGATGAAGCTTTCTTT.

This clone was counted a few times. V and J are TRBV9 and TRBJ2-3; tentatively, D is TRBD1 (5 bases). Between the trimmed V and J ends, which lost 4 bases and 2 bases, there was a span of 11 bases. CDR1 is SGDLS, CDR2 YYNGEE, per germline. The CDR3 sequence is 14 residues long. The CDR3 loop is CASSLRQNTDTQYF. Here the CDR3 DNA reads TGTGCCAGCAGCCTTCGACAGAACACAGATACGCAGTATTTT.

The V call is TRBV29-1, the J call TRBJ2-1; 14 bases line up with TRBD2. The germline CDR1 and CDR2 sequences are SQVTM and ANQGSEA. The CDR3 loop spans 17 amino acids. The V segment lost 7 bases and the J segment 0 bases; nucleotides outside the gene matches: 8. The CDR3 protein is CSAARGLAGDSYNEQFF. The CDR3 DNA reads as TGCAGCGCTGCCCGGGGACTAGCGGGAGACTCCTACAATGAGCAGTTCTTC.

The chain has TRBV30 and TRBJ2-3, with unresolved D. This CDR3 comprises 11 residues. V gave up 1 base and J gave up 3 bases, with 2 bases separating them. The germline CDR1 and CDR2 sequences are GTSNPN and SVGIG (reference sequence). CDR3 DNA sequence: TGTGCCTGGAGTGAAACAGATACGCAGTATTTT. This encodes CAWSETDTQYF.

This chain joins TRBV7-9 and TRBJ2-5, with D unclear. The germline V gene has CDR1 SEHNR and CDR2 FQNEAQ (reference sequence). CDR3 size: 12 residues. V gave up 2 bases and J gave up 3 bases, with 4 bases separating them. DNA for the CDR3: TGTGCCAGCAGCTTAAGAGAAGAGACCCAGTACTTC. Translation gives CASSLREETQYF.

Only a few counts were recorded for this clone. The CDR3 sequence is CASSPSPRAEGGYTF. The CDR3 bases are TGTGCCAGCAGTCCCTCCCCCAGGGCCGAGGGGGGCTACACCTTC. The V gene is TRBV6-5, the J gene TRBJ1-2; D may be TRBD1 (5 bases). The CDR3 totals 15 residues. CDR1 MNHEY and CDR2 SVGAGI come from the germline V gene. Trimming removed 5 bases at V and 8 bases at J, with 21 bases between.

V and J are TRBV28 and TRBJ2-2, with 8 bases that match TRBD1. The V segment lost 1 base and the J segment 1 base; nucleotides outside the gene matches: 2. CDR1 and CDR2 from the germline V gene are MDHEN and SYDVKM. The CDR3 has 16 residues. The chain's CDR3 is CASSLLGTGNTGELFF. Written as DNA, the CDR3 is TGTGCCAGCAGTTTATTAGGGACAGGGAACACCGGGGAGCTGTTTTTT.

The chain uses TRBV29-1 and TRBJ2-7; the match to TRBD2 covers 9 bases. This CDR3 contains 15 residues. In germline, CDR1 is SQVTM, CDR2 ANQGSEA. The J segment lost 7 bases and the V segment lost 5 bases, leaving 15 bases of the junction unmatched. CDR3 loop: CSVMRTSAPYGEQYF. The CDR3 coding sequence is TGCAGCGTTATGCGGACTAGCGCCCCATATGGGGAGCAGTACTTC.

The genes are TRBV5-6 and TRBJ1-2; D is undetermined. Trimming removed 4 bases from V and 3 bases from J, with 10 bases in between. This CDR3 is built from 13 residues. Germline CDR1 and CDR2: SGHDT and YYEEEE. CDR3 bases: TGTGCCAGCAGCCCCCGGAGACACTATGGCTACACCTTC. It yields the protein CASSPRRHYGYTF.

The CDR3 loop is CASSSFLDRADSDGYTF. The CDR3 nucleotides read TGTGCCAGCAGCTCCTTCCTGGACAGGGCTGATTCCGATGGCTACACCTTC. The V call is TRBV7-9, the J call TRBJ1-2; 8 nucleotides match TRBD1. Trimming cost V 4 bases and J 6 bases; bases outside gene matches: 16. This CDR3 comprises 17 residues. Germline V gene lookup returns CDR1 SEHNR and CDR2 FQNEAQ (reference sequence).

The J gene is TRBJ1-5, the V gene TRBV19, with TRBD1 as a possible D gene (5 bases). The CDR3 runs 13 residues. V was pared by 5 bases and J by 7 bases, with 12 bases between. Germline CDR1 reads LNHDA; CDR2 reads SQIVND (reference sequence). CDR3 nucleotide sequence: TGTGCCAGTAGTTGGCAGGGAAAACAGCCCCAGCATTTT. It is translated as CASSWQGKQPQHF.

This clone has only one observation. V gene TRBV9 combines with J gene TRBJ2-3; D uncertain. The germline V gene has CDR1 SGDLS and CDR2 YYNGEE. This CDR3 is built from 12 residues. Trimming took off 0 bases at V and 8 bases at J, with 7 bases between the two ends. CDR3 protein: CASSVDFGTQYF. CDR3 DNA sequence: TGTGCCAGCAGCGTAGATTTCGGTACGCAGTATTTT.

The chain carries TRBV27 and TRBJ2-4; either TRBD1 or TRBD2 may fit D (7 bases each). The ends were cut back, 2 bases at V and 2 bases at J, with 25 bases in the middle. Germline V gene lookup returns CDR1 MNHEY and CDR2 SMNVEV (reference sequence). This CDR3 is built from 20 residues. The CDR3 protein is CASSLVREGALFVSKNIQYF. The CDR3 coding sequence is TGTGCCAGCAGTTTAGTGAGGGAGGGGGCGCTTTTTGTCTCCAAAAACATTCAGTACTTC.

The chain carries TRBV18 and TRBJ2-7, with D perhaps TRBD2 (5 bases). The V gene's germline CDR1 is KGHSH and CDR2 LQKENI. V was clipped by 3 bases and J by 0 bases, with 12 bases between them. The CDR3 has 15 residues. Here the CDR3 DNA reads TGTGCCAGCTCACCGTACGGGGAAAGCTCCTACGAGCAGTACTTC. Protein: CASSPYGESSYEQYF.

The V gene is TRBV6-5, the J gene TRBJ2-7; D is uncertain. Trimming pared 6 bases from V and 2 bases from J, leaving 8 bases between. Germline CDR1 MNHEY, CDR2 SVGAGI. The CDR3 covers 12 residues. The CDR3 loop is CASRRSTYEQYF. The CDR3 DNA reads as TGTGCCAGCAGGAGGAGTACCTACGAGCAGTACTTC.

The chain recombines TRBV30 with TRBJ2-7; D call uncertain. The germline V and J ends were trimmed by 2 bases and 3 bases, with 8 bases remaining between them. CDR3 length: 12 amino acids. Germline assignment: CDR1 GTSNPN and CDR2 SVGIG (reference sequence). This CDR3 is CAWSPNDYEQYF. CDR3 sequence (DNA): TGTGCCTGGAGTCCCAACGACTACGAGCAGTACTTC.

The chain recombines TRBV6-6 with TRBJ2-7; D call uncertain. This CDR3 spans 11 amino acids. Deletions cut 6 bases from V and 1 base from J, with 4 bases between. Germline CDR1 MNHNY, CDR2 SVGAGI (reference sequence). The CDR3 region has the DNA TGTGCCAGCAGGCATTCCTACGAGCAGTACTTC. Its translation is CASRHSYEQYF.

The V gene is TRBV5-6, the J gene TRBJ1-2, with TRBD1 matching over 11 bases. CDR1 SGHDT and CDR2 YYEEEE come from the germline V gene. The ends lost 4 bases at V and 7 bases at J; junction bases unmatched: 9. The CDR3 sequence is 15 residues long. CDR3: CASSDRTGGAGGYTF. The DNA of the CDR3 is TGTGCCAGCAGCGACCGGACAGGGGGCGCCGGTGGCTACACCTTC.

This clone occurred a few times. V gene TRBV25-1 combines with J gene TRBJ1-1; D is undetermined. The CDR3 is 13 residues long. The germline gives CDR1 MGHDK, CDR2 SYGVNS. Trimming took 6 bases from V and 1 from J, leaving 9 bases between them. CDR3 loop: CASRGSRNTEAFF. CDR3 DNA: TGTGCCAGCAGGGGCTCTAGGAACACTGAAGCTTTCTTT.

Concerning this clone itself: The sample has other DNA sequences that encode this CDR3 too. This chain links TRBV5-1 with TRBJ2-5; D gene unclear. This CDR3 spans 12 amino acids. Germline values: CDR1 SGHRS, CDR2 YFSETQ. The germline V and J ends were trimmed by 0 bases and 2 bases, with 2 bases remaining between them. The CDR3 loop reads CASSLGQETQYF. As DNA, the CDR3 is TGCGCCAGCAGCTTGGGTCAAGAGACCCAGTACTTC.

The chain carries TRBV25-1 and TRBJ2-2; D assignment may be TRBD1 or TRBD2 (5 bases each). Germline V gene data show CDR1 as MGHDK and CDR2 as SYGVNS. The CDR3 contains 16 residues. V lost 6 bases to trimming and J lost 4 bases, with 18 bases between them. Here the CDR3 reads CASSARALGPTGELFF. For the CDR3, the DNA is TGTGCCAGCAGCGCGCGGGCGCTGGGGCCCACCGGGGAGCTGTTTTTT. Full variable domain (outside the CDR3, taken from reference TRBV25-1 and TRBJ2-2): EADIYQTPRYLVIGTGKKITLECSQTMGHDKMYWYQQDPGMELHLIHYSYGVNSTEKGDLSSESTVSRIRTEHFPLTLESARPSHTSQYLCASSARALGPTGELFFGEGSRLTVL.

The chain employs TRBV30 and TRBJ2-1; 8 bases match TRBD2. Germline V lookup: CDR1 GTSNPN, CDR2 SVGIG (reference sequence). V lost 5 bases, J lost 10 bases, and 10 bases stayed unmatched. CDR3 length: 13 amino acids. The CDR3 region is CAWEKTSVGEQFF. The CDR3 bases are TGTGCCTGGGAGAAGACTAGCGTCGGGGAGCAGTTCTTC.